This TCR beta chain was sequenced for a study of blood T cells in healthy people across ages. Together with a sample-barcoded 5' primer, a J-beta primer mix was included in a second PCR lasting about 7 to 11 cycles. TCRdb independently ran MiXCR on the 5' RACE reads; one entry per CDR3 protein. The data contain some 1,500,000 distinct CDR3 sequences, approximately 39% of them singletons. Note on this clonotype: Relative to the germline gene, one junction end is altered; a read error may explain this.

The TCR was taken from a woman aged 18-29 years in good health. The sample taken for sequencing was blood.

DNA of the CDR3: TGCGCCAGCAGCCAAAAGGGTCGGGCGGGGGACTCCTACAGTGAGCAGTTCTTC. As protein: CASSQKGRAGDSYSEQFF. This sequence joins TRBV4-3 and TRBJ2-1; TRBD2 matches 7 bases. Germline loops: CDR1 LGHNA, CDR2 YSLEER. This CDR3 has 18 amino acids.